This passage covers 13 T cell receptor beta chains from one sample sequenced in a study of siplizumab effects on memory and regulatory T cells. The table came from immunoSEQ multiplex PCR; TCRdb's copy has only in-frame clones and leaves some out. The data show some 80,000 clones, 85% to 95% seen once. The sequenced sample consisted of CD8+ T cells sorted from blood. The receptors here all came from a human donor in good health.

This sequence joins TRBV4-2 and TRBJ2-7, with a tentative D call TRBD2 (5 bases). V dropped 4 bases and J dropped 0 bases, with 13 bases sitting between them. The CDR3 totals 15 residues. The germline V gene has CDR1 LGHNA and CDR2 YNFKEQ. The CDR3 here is CASSREPRNSYEQYF. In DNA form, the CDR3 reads TGTGCCAGCAGCCGGGAGCCCCGGAACTCCTACGAGCAGTACTTC.

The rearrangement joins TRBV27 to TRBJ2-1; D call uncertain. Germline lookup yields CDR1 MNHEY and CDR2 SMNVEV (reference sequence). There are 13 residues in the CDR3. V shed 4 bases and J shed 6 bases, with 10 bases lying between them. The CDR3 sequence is CASSYGPLNEQFF. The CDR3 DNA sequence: TGTGCCAGCAGTTATGGTCCCCTCAATGAGCAGTTCTTC.

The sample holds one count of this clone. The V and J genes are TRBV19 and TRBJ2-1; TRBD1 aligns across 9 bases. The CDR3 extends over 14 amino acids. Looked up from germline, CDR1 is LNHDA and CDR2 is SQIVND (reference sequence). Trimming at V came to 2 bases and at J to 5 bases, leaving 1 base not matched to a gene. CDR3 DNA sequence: TGTGCCAGTAGTATATGGACAGGGGACAATGAGCAGTTCTTC. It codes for CASSIWTGDNEQFF.

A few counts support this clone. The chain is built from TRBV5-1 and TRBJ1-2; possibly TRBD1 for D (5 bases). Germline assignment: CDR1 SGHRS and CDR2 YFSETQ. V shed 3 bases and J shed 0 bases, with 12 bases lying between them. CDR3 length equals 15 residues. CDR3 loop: CASSWGRGANYGYTF. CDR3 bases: TGCGCCAGCAGCTGGGGGAGGGGAGCTAACTATGGCTACACCTTC.

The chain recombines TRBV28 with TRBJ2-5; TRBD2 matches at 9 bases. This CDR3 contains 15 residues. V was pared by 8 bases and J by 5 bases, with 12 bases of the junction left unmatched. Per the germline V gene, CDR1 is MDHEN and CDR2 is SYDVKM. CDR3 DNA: TGTGCCAGCTTGTCTAGCGGGAATTGGGGTGAGACCCAGTACTTC. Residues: CASLSSGNWGETQYF.

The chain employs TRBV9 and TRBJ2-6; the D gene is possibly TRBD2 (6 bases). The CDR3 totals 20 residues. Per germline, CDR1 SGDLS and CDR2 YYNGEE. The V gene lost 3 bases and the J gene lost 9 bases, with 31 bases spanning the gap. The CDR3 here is CASSAPRRDGGLDELNVLTF. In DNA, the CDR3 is TGTGCCAGCAGCGCACCCAGACGGGACGGGGGTTTGGACGAACTCAACGTCCTGACTTTC.

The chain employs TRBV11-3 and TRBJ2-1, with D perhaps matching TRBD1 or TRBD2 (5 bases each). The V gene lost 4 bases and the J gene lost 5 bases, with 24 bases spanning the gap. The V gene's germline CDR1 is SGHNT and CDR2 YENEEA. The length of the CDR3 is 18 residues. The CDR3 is CASSSSGREIGTHNEQFF. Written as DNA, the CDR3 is TGTGCCAGCAGCTCATCCGGCAGGGAAATAGGGACCCACAATGAGCAGTTCTTC.

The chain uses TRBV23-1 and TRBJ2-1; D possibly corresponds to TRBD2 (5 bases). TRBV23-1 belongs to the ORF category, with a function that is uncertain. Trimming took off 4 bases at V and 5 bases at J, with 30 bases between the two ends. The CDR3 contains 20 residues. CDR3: CASSPNTVARTRVLDNEQFF. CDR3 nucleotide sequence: TGCGCCAGCAGTCCAAACACGGTAGCTAGGACTCGGGTGTTGGACAATGAGCAGTTCTTC.

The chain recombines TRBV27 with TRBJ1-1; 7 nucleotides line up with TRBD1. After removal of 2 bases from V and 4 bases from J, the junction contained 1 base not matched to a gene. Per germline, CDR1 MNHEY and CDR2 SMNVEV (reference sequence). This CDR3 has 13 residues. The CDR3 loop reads CASSLGQATEAFF. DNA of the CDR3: TGTGCCAGCAGTTTAGGACAGGCCACTGAAGCTTTCTTT.

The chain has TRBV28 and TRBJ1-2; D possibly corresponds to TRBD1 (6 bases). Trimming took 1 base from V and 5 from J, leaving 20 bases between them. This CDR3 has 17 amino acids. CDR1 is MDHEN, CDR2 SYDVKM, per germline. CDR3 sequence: CASSLSSPGGPGYGYTF. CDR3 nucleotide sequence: TGTGCCAGCAGTTTATCAAGTCCGGGGGGCCCGGGGTATGGCTACACCTTC.

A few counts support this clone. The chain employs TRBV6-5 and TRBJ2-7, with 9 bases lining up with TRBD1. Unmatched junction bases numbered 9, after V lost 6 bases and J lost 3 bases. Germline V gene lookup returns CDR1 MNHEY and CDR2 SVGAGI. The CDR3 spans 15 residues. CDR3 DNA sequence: TGTGCCAGCAGGCCGAGGGGACAGGGACTCTACGAGCAGTACTTC. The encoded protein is CASRPRGQGLYEQYF.

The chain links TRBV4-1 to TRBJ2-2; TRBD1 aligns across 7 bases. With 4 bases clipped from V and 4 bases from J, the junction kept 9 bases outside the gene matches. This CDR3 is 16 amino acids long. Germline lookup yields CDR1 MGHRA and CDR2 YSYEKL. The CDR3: CASSPLGTESTGELFF. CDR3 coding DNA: TGCGCCAGCAGCCCCCTGGGGACAGAATCCACCGGGGAGCTGTTTTTT.

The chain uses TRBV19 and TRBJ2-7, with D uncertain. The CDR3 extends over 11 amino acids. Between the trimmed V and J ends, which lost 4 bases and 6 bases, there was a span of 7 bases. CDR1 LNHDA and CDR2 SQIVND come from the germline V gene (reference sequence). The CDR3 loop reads CASSTPTEQYF. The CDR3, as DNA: TGTGCCAGTAGTACCCCAACCGAGCAGTACTTC.